Listed here are 27 T cell receptor beta chains from one sample, sequenced in a study of identical twins (dated by TCRdb to the mid-2010s). Library preparation was by 5' RACE. Data came from an Illumina HiSeq 2000. TCRdb reprocessed the public reads (quality trimming at Q25 with fastp, clone calling with MiXCR) and kept in-frame beta chains. Rows with a matching CDR3 protein are joined into one entry that keeps the most common DNA and genes. The sample table shows 1.5 million to 2 million distinct CDR3 sequences, and roughly 35% are seen once. The ten biggest clones cover more than 0.25% of the sample. The specimen sequenced was cord blood. All receptors come from a newborn girl in good health.

The rearrangement uses TRBV20-1 and TRBJ2-4, with D possibly matching TRBD2 (6 bases). The ends were cut back, 0 bases at V and 3 bases at J, with 15 bases in the middle. Germline V CDR1 and CDR2: DFQATT, SNEGSKA (reference sequence). This CDR3 spans 16 amino acids. This CDR3 is CSARDVKRVGKNIQYF. CDR3 coding DNA: TGCAGTGCTAGAGATGTGAAGCGGGTGGGCAAAAACATTCAGTACTTC.

V gene TRBV27 combines with J gene TRBJ2-3; D is uncertain. This CDR3 contains 11 residues. CDR1 and CDR2 (germline): MNHEY, SMNVEV (reference sequence). Trimming stripped 5 bases from V and 7 bases from J, with 7 bases between. In DNA, the CDR3 is TGTGCCAGCAGTCAGTCGCATACGCAGTATTTT. This sequence encodes CASSQSHTQYF.

Remarks on this clonotype: A clone one base away is much larger, so this may be a read error. The rearrangement links TRBV4-2 to TRBJ2-7, with 10 bases matching TRBD2. The CDR3 length is 16 residues. The junction had 8 bases not matched to a gene; V was cut back by 0 bases and J by 6 bases. The germline gives CDR1 LGHNA, CDR2 YNFKEQ. CDR3 residues: CASSQDPPSGRCEQYF. The CDR3 region has the DNA TGTGCCAGCAGCCAAGATCCCCCTAGCGGGAGATGCGAGCAGTACTTC.

The rearrangement links TRBV6-1 to TRBJ2-3; 12 bases match TRBD2. The J segment lost 4 bases and the V segment lost 9 bases, leaving 5 bases of the junction unmatched. The CDR3 covers 14 residues. Germline CDR1 reads MNHNS; CDR2 reads SASEGT. CDR3 sequence reads: CASSSGGASDTQYF. The DNA of the CDR3 is TGTGCCAGTTCTAGCGGGGGGGCATCAGATACGCAGTATTTT.

The rearrangement uses TRBV5-1 and TRBJ2-3; D is ambiguous. Trimming shortened V by 0 bases and J by 3 bases, and 14 bases separated the two germline ends. CDR3 length: 16 residues. Germline V gene lookup returns CDR1 SGHRS and CDR2 YFSETQ. The CDR3 DNA reads TGCGCCAGCAGCTTGGTTGTTTTCGTTGGGACAGATACGCAGTATTTT. Its protein product is CASSLVVFVGTDTQYF.

V and J are TRBV15 and TRBJ2-7; maybe TRBD2 (5 bases). Germline CDR1 reads LNHNV; CDR2 reads YYDKDF (reference sequence). This CDR3 is built from 15 residues. The germline V and J ends were trimmed by 0 bases and 0 bases, with 9 bases remaining between them. CDR3 DNA sequence: TGTGCCACCAGCAGAGAGGTAGCGAGCTCCTACGAGCAGTACTTC. Its translation: CATSREVASSYEQYF.

A few counts support this clonotype. In DNA form, the CDR3 reads TGTGCCAGCAGTGAGACAGGGGACAATGAGCAGTTCTTC. This gives the protein CASSETGDNEQFF. V usage is TRBV27 and J usage is TRBJ2-1; 8 bases fit TRBD1. J was trimmed by 5 bases and V by 5 bases; bases with no gene match: 2. This CDR3 has 13 amino acids. In germline, CDR1 is MNHEY, CDR2 SMNVEV (reference sequence).

Concerning this clonotype: At one end, the junction sequence differs from germline, possibly due to a read error. The chain is built from TRBV28 and TRBJ2-7; the D gene is possibly TRBD2 (5 bases). Germline CDR1 is MDHEN and CDR2 is SYDVKM. The CDR3 has 16 residues. The CDR3 DNA is TGTGCCAGCACCGAATCGGGTGGACTCAGCTCCTACGGGCAGTACTTC. Protein sequence: CASTESGGLSSYGQYF.

The genes are TRBV27 and TRBJ1-5, with D possibly being TRBD1 (6 bases). The CDR3 covers 15 residues. Germline-derived CDR1 and CDR2 are MNHEY and SMNVEV (reference sequence). V dropped 4 bases and J dropped 3 bases, with 13 bases sitting between them. Here the CDR3 reads CASSSADRYNQPQHF. The CDR3 DNA follows: TGTGCCAGCAGTTCCGCTGACAGGTACAATCAGCCCCAGCATTTT.

With regard to this clonotype: Germline and junction disagree at one end, which may indicate a read error. The chain uses TRBV5-6 and TRBJ2-1; D gene uncertain. Germline values: CDR1 SGHDT, CDR2 YYEEEE. The CDR3 loop spans 16 amino acids. The CDR3 reads CACSLVKSALYNEQFF. The CDR3 bases are TGTGCCTGCAGCTTGGTTAAGTCAGCCCTATACAATGAGCAGTTCTTC.

The chain links TRBV6-1 to TRBJ1-2; a possible D gene is TRBD1 (6 bases). CDR1 and CDR2 from the germline V gene are MNHNS and SASEGT. The CDR3 is 16 amino acids. V dropped 6 bases and J dropped 2 bases, with 19 bases sitting between them. The CDR3 coding sequence is TGTGCCAGCAGGCTACCTACAGGGCTTTCGAACTATGGCTACACCTTC. Amino acid sequence: CASRLPTGLSNYGYTF.

A few counts support this clonotype. One end of the junction is discordant with germline, which a read error may explain. The rearrangement joins TRBV7-7 to TRBJ2-3, with 7 bases identical to TRBD1. The CDR3 spans 13 residues. Germline-derived CDR1 and CDR2 are SSHAT and FNYEAQ (reference sequence). CDR3 sequence: CASSPNRGHTQYF. In DNA, the CDR3 is TGTGCTAGCAGCCCGAACAGGGGTCATACGCAGTATTTT.

This clonotype has only a few counts. V usage is TRBV3-1 and J usage is TRBJ2-1; D may be TRBD2 (6 bases). V lost 5 bases and J 6 bases, leaving 17 bases between the germline ends. The CDR3 runs to 15 residues. Per the germline V gene, CDR1 is LGHDT and CDR2 is YNNKEL (reference sequence). CDR3 sequence: CASSSRASVRNEQFF. The CDR3 DNA reads TGTGCCAGCAGCTCTCGGGCTAGCGTGCGCAATGAGCAGTTCTTC.

The chain recombines TRBV6-1 with TRBJ1-1, with 9 bases matching TRBD1. The J segment lost 6 bases and the V segment lost 7 bases, leaving 6 bases of the junction unmatched. CDR3 size: 13 residues. Germline CDR1 is MNHNS and CDR2 is SASEGT. CDR3 in amino acids: CASTRDRDSEAFF. The CDR3 DNA sequence: TGTGCCAGCACCCGGGACAGGGACTCTGAAGCTTTCTTT.

This rearrangement joins TRBV6-6 to TRBJ2-4, with D perhaps matching TRBD1 (6 bases). The better agreement between TRBJ2-7 and the DNA end casts doubt on the J call. This CDR3 region has 16 residues. The V gene's germline CDR1 is MNHNY and CDR2 SVGAGI (reference sequence). DNA for the CDR3: TGTGCCAGCAGTTACTCGACAGGCCTCTCGGACTACGAGCAGTACTTC. This gives the protein CASSYSTGLSDYEQYF.

With respect to this clonotype: A junction end diverges from the germline sequence, so it may reflect a read error. The chain combines TRBV7-9 with TRBJ2-3; no definite D call. In germline, CDR1 is SEHNR, CDR2 FQNEAQ (reference sequence). The CDR3 sequence is 15 residues long. This CDR3 reads CAGSFPPGSTDTQYF. For the CDR3, the DNA is TGTGCCGGCAGCTTCCCCCCCGGGAGCACAGATACGCAGTATTTT. Full variable domain (outside the CDR3, taken from reference TRBV7-9 and TRBJ2-3): DTGVSQNPRHKITKRGQNVTFRCDPISEHNRLYWYRQTLGQGPEFLTYFQNEAQLEKSRLLSDRFSAERPKGSFSTLEIQRTEQGDSAMYLCAGSFPPGSTDTQYFGPGTRLTVL.

As DNA, the CDR3 is TGTGCCAGCAGTGACCCTAGCGGGGATGATAGTGAGACCCAGTTCTTC. Translating gives CASSDPSGDDSETQFF. The chain employs TRBV2 and TRBJ2-1; 9 bases match TRBD2. This CDR3 has 16 amino acids. In germline, CDR1 is SNHLY, CDR2 FYNNEI. V lost 3 bases to trimming and J lost 13 bases; unmatched junction nucleotides: 16.

This clonotype occurred a few times. The chain uses TRBV14 and TRBJ2-1; possible D gene TRBD1, 6 bases. V lost 0 bases to trimming and J lost 2 bases, with 14 bases between them. Germline values: CDR1 SGHDN, CDR2 FVKESK. The CDR3 has 17 amino acids. CDR3 sequence reads: CASSQEIGTGPYNEQFF. Written as DNA, the CDR3 is TGTGCCAGCAGCCAAGAAATAGGCACAGGGCCCTACAATGAGCAGTTCTTC.

The gene calls are TRBV28 and TRBJ2-1; 7 bases are shared with TRBD1. Germline CDR1 reads MDHEN; CDR2 reads SYDVKM. J lost 4 bases, V lost 2 bases, and 17 bases had no gene match. The CDR3 extends over 19 amino acids. The CDR3 protein is CASSLPDRKLEGLYNEQFF. The DNA for the CDR3 is TGTGCCAGCAGTTTACCGGACAGGAAGCTTGAGGGCCTTTACAATGAGCAGTTCTTC.

This clonotype was counted a few times. The chain is built from TRBV20-1 and TRBJ2-4; the D gene is possibly TRBD1 (5 bases). CDR1 and CDR2 from the germline V gene are DFQATT and SNEGSKA (reference sequence). Trimming stripped 1 base from V and 6 bases from J, with 13 bases between. The CDR3 consists of 14 residues. CDR3 protein: CSARANGHLNIQYF. DNA for the CDR3: TGCAGTGCTAGAGCAAACGGACACCTAAACATTCAGTACTTC.

This clonotype has only a few counts. The chain carries TRBV29-1 and TRBJ1-2; the match to TRBD1 covers 7 bases. After removal of 7 bases from V and 4 bases from J, the junction contained 12 bases not matched to a gene. There are 14 residues in the CDR3. From germline, CDR1 is SQVTM and CDR2 ANQGSEA. The CDR3 bases are TGCAGCGCCATCCCGACAGGGCCCCGCTATGGCTACACCTTC. It encodes CSAIPTGPRYGYTF.

Many counts were recorded for this clonotype. The V call is TRBV24-1, the J call TRBJ2-7; D is uncertain. The V gene lost 4 bases and the J gene lost 0 bases, with 9 bases spanning the gap. Per germline, CDR1 KGHDR and CDR2 SFDVKD. The CDR3 is 14 residues long. As DNA, the CDR3 is TGTGCCACCAGTGAGCCGACGAGCTCCTACGAGCAGTACTTC. This codes for CATSEPTSSYEQYF.

This clonotype appeared a few times. The chain recombines TRBV15 with TRBJ1-5; D is uncertain. Germline assignment: CDR1 LNHNV and CDR2 YYDKDF (reference sequence). The CDR3 has 16 amino acids. V dropped 0 bases and J dropped 1 base, with 10 bases sitting between them. CDR3 sequence reads: CATSRDWGGSNQPQHF. In DNA, the CDR3 is TGTGCCACCAGCAGAGATTGGGGAGGGAGCAATCAGCCCCAGCATTTT.

The chain employs TRBV20-1 and TRBJ2-7; the D gene is possibly TRBD1 (5 bases). There are 13 residues in the CDR3. The germline V gene has CDR1 DFQATT and CDR2 SNEGSKA (reference sequence). V was trimmed by 4 bases and J by 2 bases, leaving 12 bases between them. This CDR3 is CSATQGWAYEQYF. Written as DNA, the CDR3 is TGCAGTGCTACCCAGGGTTGGGCCTACGAGCAGTACTTC.

The chain joins TRBV5-1 to TRBJ2-3; D not certain. From germline, CDR1 is SGHRS and CDR2 YFSETQ. The V end lost 5 bases, the J end lost 4 bases, and 11 bases lay between the germline ends. This CDR3 spans 13 amino acids. The CDR3 DNA sequence: TGCGCCAGCAGTCGTAAAGGAGCAGATACGCAGTATTTT. Amino acids: CASSRKGADTQYF.

The rearrangement links TRBV12-3 or TRBV12-4 to TRBJ2-3; the D is unclear. Trimming shortened V by 9 bases and J by 1 base, and 17 bases separated the two germline ends. The CDR3 consists of 15 residues. CDR3 sequence: CASGHLRAGTDTQYF. The CDR3 nucleotides are TGTGCCAGTGGCCACCTTAGGGCGGGCACAGATACGCAGTATTTT.

This clonotype was detected a few times. The gene calls are TRBV20-1 and TRBJ2-1, with 8 positions matching TRBD1. The CDR3 spans 12 residues. Germline CDR1 is DFQATT and CDR2 is SNEGSKA (reference sequence). V was clipped by 1 base and J by 15 bases; unmatched bases: 8. CDR3 DNA: TGCAGTGCTAGAGGACAGGGGATCCATCCGTTCTTC. Translating gives CSARGQGIHPFF.